The 31 T cell receptor beta chains below were found in one sample sequenced in a study of blood T cell repertoires in COVID-19. Assay: immunoSEQ multiplex PCR; the TCRdb copy retains only in-frame clones and omits some. The sample includes nearly 350,000 clones, roughly 89% seen only once; the top ten take roughly 3.3%. The source material was peripheral blood. The receptor source for this set is a woman between 18 and 30 years old who had recovered from COVID-19.

The rearrangement joins TRBV7-7 to TRBJ2-1, with a weak D call TRBD2 (5 bases). This CDR3 region has 15 residues. Germline V CDR1 and CDR2: SSHAT, FNYEAQ (reference sequence). V dropped 0 bases and J dropped 7 bases, with 13 bases sitting between them. In nucleotides, the CDR3 is TGTGCCAGCAGCTTAGCCGGAGACCCGGGAAATGAGCAGTTCTTC. It codes for CASSLAGDPGNEQFF.

The chain combines TRBV5-4 with TRBJ2-1; 11 bases fit TRBD2. The CDR3 is made up of 15 amino acids. In germline, CDR1 is SGHNT, CDR2 YYREEE (reference sequence). With V trimmed by 3 bases and J by 3 bases, 2 bases remained unmatched. DNA of the CDR3: TGTGCCAGCAGCTATAGCGGGAGGGTCTACAATGAGCAGTTCTTC. Amino acids: CASSYSGRVYNEQFF.

The chain recombines TRBV7-9 with TRBJ2-2; TRBD2 agrees at 7 bases. From germline, CDR1 is SEHNR and CDR2 FQNEAQ (reference sequence). The CDR3 consists of 15 residues. V gave up 5 bases and J gave up 1 base; unmatched junction bases: 4. CDR3 in DNA: TGTGCCAGCAGCCAGGCTAGCGGGAACACCGGGGAGCTGTTTTTT. Amino acid sequence: CASSQASGNTGELFF.

The chain is built from TRBV6-2 or TRBV6-3 and TRBJ2-7, with 7 bases aligning to TRBD2. Per the germline V gene, CDR1 is MNHEY and CDR2 is SVGEGT. The CDR3 totals 15 residues. V trimming: 5 bases; J trimming: 0 bases; junction bases outside the gene matches: 7. The CDR3 sequence is CASSLPGGSSYEQYV. DNA for the CDR3: TGTGCCAGCAGTCTACCTGGCGGGAGCTCCTACGAGCAGTACGTC.

The chain employs TRBV7-8 and TRBJ1-2; 10 positions agree with TRBD1. V lost 4 bases, J lost 3 bases, and 5 bases stayed unmatched. CDR1 and CDR2 from the germline V gene are SGHVS and FQNEAQ. The CDR3 spans 15 residues. The CDR3 region is CASSSRQGAYYGYTF. CDR3 sequence (DNA): TGTGCCAGCAGCTCAAGACAGGGGGCGTACTATGGCTACACCTTC.

The CDR3 nucleotides read TGTGCCAGCAGCTTTCGGGACAGGTACTCTGGGGCCAACGTCCTGACTTTC. Translation: CASSFRDRYSGANVLTF. The chain employs TRBV7-9 and TRBJ2-6; TRBD1 agrees at 8 bases. The CDR3 is 17 residues long. Germline CDR1 SEHNR, CDR2 FQNEAQ (reference sequence). Trimming cost V 3 bases and J 0 bases; bases outside gene matches: 4. Complete variable domain (other parts from reference TRBV7-9 and TRBJ2-6): DTGVSQNPRHKITKRGQNVTFRCDPISEHNRLYWYRQTLGQGPEFLTYFQNEAQLEKSRLLSDRFSAERPKGSFSTLEIQRTEQGDSAMYLCASSFRDRYSGANVLTFGAGSRLTVL.

This clone showed up just a few times. The J gene is TRBJ1-5, the V gene TRBV9; D is uncertain. The ends were cut back, 0 bases at V and 4 bases at J, with 5 bases in the middle. This CDR3 is built from 13 residues. In germline, CDR1 is SGDLS, CDR2 YYNGEE. CDR3: CASSVDPNQPQHF. Written as DNA, the CDR3 is TGTGCCAGCAGCGTAGATCCAAATCAGCCCCAGCATTTT.

The chain combines TRBV30 with TRBJ2-7, with D hard to call. Germline values: CDR1 GTSNPN, CDR2 SVGIG (reference sequence). V was cut by 0 bases and J by 2 bases, with 14 bases left in between. The CDR3 spans 15 residues. CDR3 coding DNA: TGTGCCTGGAGTGTTTCAGACTTATGGGCCTACGAGCAGTACGTC. This codes for CAWSVSDLWAYEQYV.

This clone was seen once. V gene TRBV5-1 combines with J gene TRBJ2-3; TRBD2 matches 9 bases. The CDR3 extends over 16 amino acids. V lost 0 bases to trimming and J lost 2 bases; unmatched junction nucleotides: 4. Germline V lookup: CDR1 SGHRS, CDR2 YFSETQ. For the CDR3, the DNA is TGCGCCAGCAGCTTGGGGCTAGCGGGGCCCACAGATACGCAGTATTTT. This translates into CASSLGLAGPTDTQYF.

Only one count was recorded for this clone. This chain joins TRBV2 and TRBJ2-2, with D possibly TRBD1 on 5 matching bases. Per the germline V gene, CDR1 is SNHLY and CDR2 is FYNNEI. CDR3 length equals 15 residues. V lost 0 bases and J lost 6, with 11 bases in between. DNA of the CDR3: TGTGCCAGCAGTGAAGCGCCAGGGTACCCCGGGGAGCTGTTTTTT. The encoded protein is CASSEAPGYPGELFF.

The rearrangement links TRBV27 to TRBJ2-3, with TRBD2 identical over 7 bases. The CDR3 loop spans 19 amino acids. The ends lost 6 bases at V and 1 base at J; junction bases unmatched: 19. CDR1 and CDR2 (germline): MNHEY, SMNVEV (reference sequence). The CDR3 region is CASSQHKRGPGWGTDTQYF. CDR3 DNA: TGTGCCAGCAGCCAACATAAGCGGGGACCCGGATGGGGCACAGATACGCAGTATTTT.

This clone appeared once. J is TRBJ2-3 and V is TRBV6-1; no reliable D call. The CDR3 has 15 residues. The germline V gene has CDR1 MNHNS and CDR2 SASEGT. Trimming removed 1 base at V and 2 bases at J, with 10 bases between. The CDR3 nucleotides read TGTGCCAGCAGTGAAGAAGCCCACTACACAGATACGCAGTATTTT. Protein product: CASSEEAHYTDTQYF.

The chain links TRBV9 to TRBJ2-1; tentatively, D is TRBD1 (6 bases). CDR3 length: 16 residues. Trimming cost V 0 bases and J 0 bases, with 10 bases left between them. Germline assignment: CDR1 SGDLS and CDR2 YYNGEE. The CDR3 sequence: CASSVEGVTSYNEQFF. DNA for the CDR3: TGTGCCAGCAGCGTAGAGGGGGTAACCTCCTACAATGAGCAGTTCTTC.

V gene TRBV24-1 combines with J gene TRBJ2-7, with D unclear. The CDR3 sequence is 12 residues long. V gave up 10 bases and J gave up 0 bases, with 9 bases separating them. The germline CDR1 and CDR2 sequences are KGHDR and SFDVKD. DNA for the CDR3: TGTGCCACTTGCCAACACTCCTACGAGCAGTACGTC. Protein sequence: CATCQHSYEQYV.

This sequence joins TRBV12-3 or TRBV12-4 and TRBJ1-4; 9 bases match TRBD1. The CDR3 covers 13 residues. V gave up 5 bases and J gave up 10 bases; unmatched junction bases: 5. The CDR3 here is CASSPTGGRKLFF. The CDR3 DNA follows: TGTGCCAGCAGTCCGACAGGGGGTAGAAAACTGTTTTTT.

Note on this clone: It is unclear where the CDR3 begins or ends on the DNA, so no DNA is shown, and the CDR3 is as TCRdb lists it. Within the sample, other DNA sequences also encode this same CDR3. V usage is TRBV7-9 and J usage is TRBJ2-3; TRBD1, as called in the table, went unchecked against the DNA. A total of 14 residues make up the CDR3, ends included. Germline V gene lookup returns CDR1 SEHNR and CDR2 FQNEAQ (reference sequence). The CDR3 loop is CASSFGQGTDTQYF.

The CDR3 spells CASSLAGLAREDEQFF. In DNA, the CDR3 is TGTGCCAGCAGCTTAGCAGGGCTAGCCAGAGAGGATGAGCAGTTCTTC. This chain uses TRBV7-9 with TRBJ2-1; D is perhaps TRBD2 (5 bases). Trimming pared 0 bases from V and 8 bases from J, leaving 17 bases between. CDR3 size: 16 residues. The germline V gene encodes CDR1 SEHNR and CDR2 FQNEAQ (reference sequence).

This chain connects TRBV5-6 to TRBJ2-2; D is ambiguous. This CDR3 has 11 residues. Germline V gene data show CDR1 as SGHDT and CDR2 as YYEEEE. V was shortened by 2 bases and J by 7 bases, with 3 bases between the two germline ends. The CDR3 DNA reads TGTGCCAGCAGCTTTATCGGGGAGCTGTTTTTT. Its translation is CASSFIGELFF.

The count of this clone is one. V is TRBV7-2 and J is TRBJ2-5; 7 bases align to TRBD2. V shed 3 bases and J 2 bases; nucleotides not matched to a gene: 3. The CDR3 extends over 14 amino acids. CDR1 SGHTA and CDR2 FQGNSA come from the germline V gene. The CDR3 is CASSLSGIQETQYF. CDR3 DNA sequence: TGTGCCAGCAGCTTGAGCGGGATACAAGAGACCCAGTACTTC.

The chain carries TRBV9 and TRBJ2-7; 9 positions agree with TRBD1. The germline CDR1 and CDR2 sequences are SGDLS and YYNGEE. With V trimmed by 7 bases and J by 9 bases, 11 bases remained unmatched. This CDR3 is 13 amino acids long. This chain's CDR3 is CASGPGQGKRQYV. CDR3 nucleotide sequence: TGTGCCAGCGGACCGGGACAGGGAAAGCGGCAGTACGTC.

Only one count was recorded for this clone. The rearrangement links TRBV5-1 to TRBJ2-1, with TRBD2 matching 12 bases. After removal of 4 bases from V and 7 bases from J, the junction contained 9 bases not matched to a gene. Per germline, CDR1 SGHRS and CDR2 YFSETQ. This CDR3 region has 16 residues. In nucleotides, the CDR3 is TGCGCCAGCAGCCCGCGACTAGCGGGAGTGCGAAATGAGCAGTTCTTC. Translation gives CASSPRLAGVRNEQFF.

The chain has TRBV28 and TRBJ2-2; TRBD2 matches 9 bases. V trimming: 2 bases; J trimming: 5 bases; junction bases outside the gene matches: 3. Germline CDR1 MDHEN, CDR2 SYDVKM. This CDR3 contains 15 residues. The CDR3 DNA sequence: TGTGCCAGCAGTTTACAGAGCGGGAGGACCGGGGAGCTGTTTTTT. As protein: CASSLQSGRTGELFF.

This clone was recorded a few times. The chain couples TRBV27 to TRBJ2-1; weak D call: TRBD2 (6 bases). Germline CDR1 MNHEY, CDR2 SMNVEV (reference sequence). The CDR3 extends over 18 amino acids. V lost 0 bases, J lost 4 bases, and 19 bases lay in between. CDR3 protein: CASSLSGIGSLGYNEQFF. CDR3 coding DNA: TGTGCCAGCAGTTTATCAGGCATCGGGAGTCTGGGATACAATGAGCAGTTCTTC.

The count of this clone is one. J is TRBJ2-3 and V is TRBV18; 12 bases are a match to TRBD2. V trimming: 2 bases; J trimming: 0 bases; junction bases outside the gene matches: 9. The germline V gene encodes CDR1 KGHSH and CDR2 LQKENI. The CDR3 is made up of 19 amino acids. CDR3 residues: CASSPDLTSGSPSTDTQYF. CDR3 nucleotides: TGTGCCAGCTCACCAGATCTGACTAGCGGGAGCCCTAGCACAGATACGCAGTATTTT.

J is TRBJ2-3 and V is TRBV2; perhaps TRBD2 as D (7 bases). The CDR3 spans 14 residues. Germline V gives CDR1 SNHLY, CDR2 FYNNEI. V dropped 11 bases and J dropped 0 bases, with 15 bases sitting between them. The CDR3 loop reads CAEGGDTSTDTQYF. The CDR3 DNA is TGTGCCGAGGGGGGGGACACAAGCACAGATACGCAGTATTTT.

This chain uses TRBV3-1 (or the pseudogene TRBV3-2) with TRBJ2-7; TRBD1 matches 7 bases. The V gene's germline CDR1 is LGHDT and CDR2 YNNKEL (reference sequence). V was pared by 1 base and J by 2 bases, with 8 bases of the junction left unmatched. The CDR3 is 16 amino acids. In DNA form, the CDR3 reads TGTGCCAGCAGCCAAGGGTTCAGGGGGAGAGCCTACGAGCAGTACGTC. Translated, it gives CASSQGFRGRAYEQYV.

This clone was counted a single time. This chain joins TRBV11-3 and TRBJ1-4; TRBD1 aligns across 12 bases. Germline V gives CDR1 SGHNT, CDR2 YENEEA. V dropped 5 bases and J dropped 8; count of bases not matched to a gene: 12. There are 17 residues in the CDR3. The CDR3 region has the DNA TGTGCCAGCAGCGACCAAGGTTGGGACAGGGGGCCCGAAAAACTGTTTTTT. Translated: CASSDQGWDRGPEKLFF.

CDR3 region: CASSPGVVSNQPQHF. DNA of the CDR3: TGCGCCAGCAGCCCGGGGGTCGTAAGCAATCAGCCCCAGCATTTT. The V gene is TRBV5-1, the J gene TRBJ1-5; D is possibly TRBD1 (5 bases). The CDR3 is 15 amino acids. Trimming left V 4 bases short and J 1 base short, with 12 bases between. Germline loops: CDR1 SGHRS, CDR2 YFSETQ.

The J gene is TRBJ2-5, the V gene TRBV7-2; TRBD2 matches 9 bases. J was trimmed by 2 bases and V by 1 base; bases with no gene match: 5. Looked up from germline, CDR1 is SGHTA and CDR2 is FQGNSA. The CDR3 covers 16 residues. CDR3 region: CASSLGNAGGQETQYF. CDR3 in DNA: TGTGCCAGCAGCTTAGGGAACGCGGGAGGGCAAGAGACCCAGTACTTC.

This clone was detected only once. The V gene is TRBV27, the J gene TRBJ2-5; 9 nucleotides align to TRBD1. Germline lookup yields CDR1 MNHEY and CDR2 SMNVEV (reference sequence). V lost 7 bases and J lost 0; bases outside the gene matches: 6. The CDR3 spans 15 residues. The CDR3 region has the DNA TGTGCCAGCAATACCGACAGGGGGTACCAAGAGACCCAGTACTTC. It is translated as CASNTDRGYQETQYF.

The rearrangement uses TRBV24-1 and TRBJ2-1; tentative D call: TRBD2 (6 bases). The germline gives CDR1 KGHDR, CDR2 SFDVKD. The V and J ends lost 1 base and 15 bases respectively, with 12 bases between them. CDR3 length equals 12 residues. The CDR3 loop reads CATSDLGRKRFF. CDR3 in DNA: TGTGCCACCAGTGATTTAGGGAGGAAGCGGTTCTTC.